This T cell receptor (beta chain) was sequenced during a study of cytomegalovirus exposure and HLA in healthy donors. The study, taken as a whole, reports: In vitro work confirmed that three CMV-associated chains recognize CMV antigens. An analysis done earlier found most TCR beta V segments productive about 90% or about 30% of the time. Follow-up analysis later connected one missense variant in DCLRE1C with trimming of TCR beta V- and J-genes. Per a later analysis, HLA-associated TCR beta chains showed more clonal expansion than other, equally common TCR beta chains.

On this clone itself: Its cognate antigen is unknown.

Primers included in the PCR were 60 Vbeta and 13 Jbeta primers. Clones were read by immunoSEQ multiplex PCR, and TCRdb kept only the in-frame ones, dropping some. Among around 200,000 clones listed, 65% to 80% were seen once. Sequencing was performed on PBMCs. This clonotype was obtained from a middle-aged man in good health and CMV-seronegative.

Here the CDR3 reads CASSQDRAGVSNEQFF. The CDR3 nucleotides are TGCGCCAGCAGCCAAGATCGGGCGGGAGTGAGCAATGAGCAGTTCTTC. The chain is built from TRBV4-1 and TRBJ2-1, with 7 bases fitting TRBD2. This CDR3 has 16 amino acids. The germline V gene encodes CDR1 MGHRA and CDR2 YSYEKL. V gave up 0 bases and J gave up 6 bases; unmatched junction bases: 8.